This TCR beta chain was captured in a study of neurological immune-mediated disorders. In its sample, this clonotype was seen many times. Germline V gives CDR1 SGHRS, CDR2 YFSETQ. This CDR3 has 15 amino acids. V lost 4 bases to trimming and J lost 4 bases; unmatched junction nucleotides: 5. Described time point: longitudinal time-point 2. 5'RACE employing 10-nucleotide random UMIs yielded the cDNA. Over 160 million TCR-beta sequences from 15-18 subjects were obtained in each sequencing run. TCRdb processed the 5' RACE reads anew with MiXCR; each CDR3 protein has one entry. The sample yields over 75,000 distinct CDR3 sequences, about 5% seen once.

The sequenced sample consisted of PBMCs. This receptor was taken from a woman aged 55-69 years with multiple sclerosis. The chain joins TRBV5-1 to TRBJ2-2; 9 bases match TRBD1. Written as DNA, the CDR3 is TGCGCCAGCAGCGGCCGGGACAGGGCCACCGGGGAGCTGTTTTTT. This gives the protein CASSGRDRATGELFF.